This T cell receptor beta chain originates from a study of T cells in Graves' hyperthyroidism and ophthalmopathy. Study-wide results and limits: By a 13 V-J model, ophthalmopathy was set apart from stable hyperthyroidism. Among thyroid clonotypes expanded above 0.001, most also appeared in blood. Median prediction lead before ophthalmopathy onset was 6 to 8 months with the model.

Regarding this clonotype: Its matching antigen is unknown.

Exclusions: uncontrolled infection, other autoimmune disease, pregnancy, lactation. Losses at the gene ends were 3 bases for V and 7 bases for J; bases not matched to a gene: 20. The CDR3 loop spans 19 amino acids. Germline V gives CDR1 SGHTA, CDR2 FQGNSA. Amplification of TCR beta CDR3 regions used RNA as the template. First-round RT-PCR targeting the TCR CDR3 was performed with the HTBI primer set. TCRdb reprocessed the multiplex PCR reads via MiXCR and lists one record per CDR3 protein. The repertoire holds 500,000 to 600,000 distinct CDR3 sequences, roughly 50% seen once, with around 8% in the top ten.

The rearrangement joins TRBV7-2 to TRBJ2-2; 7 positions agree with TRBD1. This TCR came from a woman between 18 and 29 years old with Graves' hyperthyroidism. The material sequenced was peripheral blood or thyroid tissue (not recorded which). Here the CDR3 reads CASSLAFRTGVWDNGELFF. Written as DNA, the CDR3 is TGTGCCAGCAGCTTGGCGTTCAGGACAGGTGTATGGGACAACGGGGAGCTGTTTTTT.